What follows are 20 T cell receptor beta chains derived from one specimen sequenced in a study of cytomegalovirus exposure and HLA in healthy donors. The PCR ran on 60 Vbeta and 13 Jbeta primers. Sequencing used immunoSEQ multiplex PCR; TCRdb keeps in-frame clones, though not all of them. The sample has about 140,000 clones, about four fifths seen once. The specimen was PBMCs. The receptors were gathered from a male donor in good health and CMV-seronegative.

CDR3 in DNA: TGTGCCAGCAGTGATTATCTCGACAGAGCTAACTATGGCTACACCTTC. Translation gives CASSDYLDRANYGYTF. This chain links TRBV2 with TRBJ1-2, with D possibly being TRBD1 (5 bases). Trimming left V 3 bases short and J 0 bases short, with 14 bases between. The CDR3 sequence is 16 residues long. The V gene's germline CDR1 is SNHLY and CDR2 FYNNEI. Looking up the rest from reference TRBV2 and TRBJ1-2 gives the full variable domain: EPEVTQTPSHQVTQMGQEVILRCVPISNHLYFYWYRQILGQKVEFLVSFYNNEISEKSEIFDDQFSVERPDGSNFTLKIRSTKLEDSAMYFCASSDYLDRANYGYTFGSGTRLTVV.

The V and J genes are TRBV5-1 and TRBJ1-5; D remains ambiguous. The CDR3 length is 13 residues. V gave up 0 bases and J gave up 3 bases, with 4 bases separating them. Germline values: CDR1 SGHRS, CDR2 YFSETQ. The CDR3 DNA reads as TGCGCCAGCAGCTTGGACATCAATCAGCCCCAGCATTTT. It specifies CASSLDINQPQHF.

V gene TRBV19 combines with J gene TRBJ1-1, with TRBD1 identical over 7 bases. The CDR3 extends over 15 amino acids. Germline V gene sequence: CDR1 LNHDA, CDR2 SQIVND (reference sequence). J lost 5 bases, V lost 7 bases, and 13 bases had no gene match. The CDR3 protein is CASNEAGGIRTEAFF. CDR3 nucleotide sequence: TGTGCCAGTAATGAAGCAGGGGGTATAAGAACTGAAGCTTTCTTT.

This chain links TRBV10-3 with TRBJ2-2; the match to TRBD2 covers 7 bases. Trimming removed 2 bases from V and 3 bases from J; junction bases left unmatched: 3. The germline V gene has CDR1 ENHRY and CDR2 SYGVKD. This CDR3 contains 15 residues. The CDR3 loop is CAISESGVDTGELFF. The CDR3, as DNA: TGTGCCATCAGTGAGAGCGGGGTGGACACCGGGGAGCTGTTTTTT.

The chain links TRBV7-2 to TRBJ1-1; 8 bases map to TRBD1. Germline V gene data show CDR1 as SGHTA and CDR2 as FQGNSA. Trimming at V came to 7 bases and at J to 4 bases, leaving 8 bases not matched to a gene. The CDR3 spans 14 residues. Written as DNA, the CDR3 is TGTGCCAGCACCCTCCAGGGGGCTAGCACTGAAGCTTTCTTT. It encodes CASTLQGASTEAFF. Full variable domain (rest looked up from reference TRBV7-2 and TRBJ1-1): GAGVSQSPSNKVTEKGKDVELRCDPISGHTALYWYRQSLGQGLEFLIYFQGNSAPDKSGLPSDRFSAERTGGSVSTLTIQRTQQEDSAVYLCASTLQGASTEAFFGQGTRLTVV.

This clone was seen a few times. This chain links TRBV4-3 with TRBJ1-1; D might be TRBD1 (5 bases). CDR3 length equals 14 residues. V lost 2 bases and J 3 bases, leaving 10 bases between the germline ends. The germline gives CDR1 LGHNA, CDR2 YSLEER. CDR3 bases: TGCGCCAGCAGCCAAATCAGGGAGGACACTGAAGCTTTCTTT. Amino acids: CASSQIREDTEAFF.

Points on this clone: One end of the junction is discordant with germline, which a read error may explain. This chain joins TRBV30 and TRBJ1-1; a possible D gene is TRBD1 (6 bases). Germline lookup yields CDR1 GTSNPN and CDR2 SVGIG (reference sequence). This CDR3 is 13 amino acids long. CDR3: CAWRTERDTEAFF. CDR3 nucleotide sequence: TGTGCCTGGAGGACCGAGAGGGACACCGAAGCTTTCTTT.

This clone appeared a few times. The rearrangement uses TRBV7-6 and TRBJ2-5, with 11 bases identical to TRBD2. Trimming cost V 5 bases and J 5 bases; bases outside gene matches: 10. This CDR3 contains 16 residues. Germline lookup yields CDR1 SGHVS and CDR2 FNYEAQ. The CDR3 nucleotides read TGTGCCAGCAGCCTCCGGGTCGCTAGCGGGAGGGAGACCCAGTACTTC. It codes for CASSLRVASGRETQYF.

This rearrangement joins TRBV27 to TRBJ1-4; 8 bases match TRBD1. J gave up 8 bases and V 3 bases, and 5 bases lay outside the gene matches. The CDR3 length is 14 residues. Germline values: CDR1 MNHEY, CDR2 SMNVEV (reference sequence). CDR3 loop: CASSLGQVREKLFF. Written as DNA, the CDR3 is TGTGCCAGCAGTTTGGGACAGGTTCGCGAAAAACTGTTTTTT.

The CDR3 sequence is CASSLAVSSGANVLTF. CDR3 bases: TGCGCCAGCAGCTTGGCCGTTTCCTCTGGGGCCAACGTCCTGACTTTC. The rearrangement joins TRBV5-1 to TRBJ2-6; D gene uncertain. CDR1 SGHRS and CDR2 YFSETQ come from the germline V gene. The CDR3 length is 16 residues. Trimming removed 0 bases at V and 0 bases at J, with 7 bases between.

V gene TRBV7-9 combines with J gene TRBJ1-1, with D tentatively TRBD1 (5 bases). In germline, CDR1 is SEHNR, CDR2 FQNEAQ (reference sequence). Trimming removed 1 base at V and 4 bases at J, with 13 bases between. This CDR3 region has 15 residues. The CDR3 coding sequence is TGTGCCAGCAGCTTAGACTGGGGGGAGGTCACTGAAGCTTTCTTT. Translation: CASSLDWGEVTEAFF.

The chain uses TRBV4-1 and TRBJ1-1, with D tentatively TRBD1 (6 bases). The V and J ends lost 8 bases and 1 base respectively, with 23 bases between them. CDR3 size: 17 residues. Per the germline V gene, CDR1 is MGHRA and CDR2 is YSYEKL. The CDR3: CASRWGPKTGKNTEAFF. The CDR3 DNA is TGCGCCAGCCGATGGGGCCCTAAAACAGGGAAGAACACTGAAGCTTTCTTT.

This chain connects TRBV5-8 to TRBJ1-5; a possible D gene is TRBD1 (6 bases). From germline, CDR1 is SGHTS and CDR2 YDEGEE. The CDR3 consists of 14 residues. Trimming pared 0 bases from V and 7 bases from J, leaving 11 bases between. The CDR3 DNA reads TGTGCCAGCAGCTTGGCGGGTGGACAGCAGCCCCAGCATTTT. It codes for CASSLAGGQQPQHF.

CDR3: CASSLSGSYEQYF. The CDR3 coding sequence is TGTGCCAGCAGCCTTAGCGGGAGCTACGAGCAGTACTTC. The rearrangement uses TRBV7-2 and TRBJ2-5, with TRBD2 matching over 9 bases. The tail of the sequence fits TRBJ2-7 better, so the J call may be wrong. The germline V gene encodes CDR1 SGHTA and CDR2 FQGNSA. This CDR3 has 13 residues.

A word on this clone: Because it lacks the conserved phenylalanine or tryptophan at the end, this CDR3 is likely a read error. The chain links TRBV5-1 to TRBJ1-2; a possible D gene is TRBD1 (5 bases). The CDR3 length is 14 residues. V was cut by 4 bases and J by 3 bases, with 13 bases left in between. CDR1 SGHRS and CDR2 YFSETQ come from the germline V gene. CDR3 DNA sequence: TGCGCCAGCAGCCCCCAGGGTTCGGACTATGGCTACACCCTC. Protein: CASSPQGSDYGYTL.

The chain employs TRBV14 and TRBJ1-2; D gene unclear. Germline CDR1 reads SGHDN; CDR2 reads FVKESK. The ends were cut back, 1 base at V and 8 bases at J, with 8 bases in the middle. The CDR3 has 12 residues. Here the CDR3 DNA reads TGTGCCAGCAGCCAAGGTTGGGAGGGCTACACCTTC. Translating gives CASSQGWEGYTF.

This rearrangement joins TRBV25-1 to TRBJ2-7; no firm D call. V was shortened by 6 bases and J by 7 bases, with 22 bases between the two germline ends. Germline V gene lookup returns CDR1 MGHDK and CDR2 SYGVNS. The CDR3 loop spans 15 amino acids. The DNA of the CDR3 is TGTGCCAGCAGCTCACCGGGTCAGTTGTTCTGTGAGCAGTACTTC. Amino acid sequence: CASSSPGQLFCEQYF.

The chain has TRBV4-3 and TRBJ2-3; D perhaps matches TRBD2 (7 bases). Germline CDR1 is LGHNA and CDR2 is YSLEER. V was clipped by 0 bases and J by 2 bases, with 15 bases between them. This CDR3 has 17 amino acids. The CDR3 DNA follows: TGCGCCAGCAGCCAAGACCGGGCGGGGGCCCTCACAGATACGCAGTATTTT. It codes for CASSQDRAGALTDTQYF.

With regard to this clone: The sample carries other DNA sequences with the same CDR3. This sequence joins TRBV5-4 and TRBJ2-7; 8 bases fit TRBD1. The V gene's germline CDR1 is SGHNT and CDR2 YYREEE (reference sequence). V lost 4 bases and J lost 2; bases outside the gene matches: 14. CDR3 size: 17 residues. CDR3 DNA: TGTGCCAGCAGCCTGGGGGCAGGGGGCGATCTTACCTACGAGCAGTACTTC. It specifies CASSLGAGGDLTYEQYF.

This clone was observed a few times. The chain uses TRBV27 and TRBJ2-2; 7 bases are shared with TRBD1. Trimming took 3 bases from V and 6 from J; bases not matched to a gene: 16. The length of the CDR3 is 18 residues. CDR1 and CDR2 from the germline V gene are MNHEY and SMNVEV (reference sequence). The CDR3 loop is CASSFILLLSGQSGELFF. CDR3 DNA: TGTGCCAGCAGTTTTATCTTATTGCTCTCGGGACAGTCCGGGGAGCTGTTTTTT.